Listed below are T cell receptor beta chains from one sample, sequenced in a study of response to subunit inactivated influenza vaccine. TCRdb re-called the RT-PCR reads through MiXCR, storing one row per CDR3 protein. The repertoire consists of 500,000 to 600,000 distinct CDR3 sequences, with 10% to 15% occurring once and the leading ten covering around 14%. Here the sequenced sample was PBMCs from blood, taken more than 35 days after vaccination. The source is a man between 50 and 59 years old who received an inactivated influenza vaccine. CDR3s include the opening cysteine and the closing phenylalanine or tryptophan. D genes are given only for firm matches. Only some rows state a clone size, as once, few, many or a class for expanded clones.

CDR3 DNA: TGTGCCAGCAGCTTATTTCAGGGGGTAGAGACCCAGTACTTC; CDR3 protein: CASSLFQGVETQYF; clone size: few; J gene: TRBJ2-5; V gene: TRBV7-9; D gene: TRBD1
CDR3 DNA: TGTGCCAGCAGCTTCTCGCTGAACCCTATTAATGAGCAGTTCTTC; CDR3 protein: CASSFSLNPINEQFF; clone size: many; J gene: TRBJ2-1; V gene: TRBV7-2; D gene: .
CDR3 DNA: TGTGCCAGCAGCCAAGAGCTGGGCCTCAGGGCAGGCTACACCTTC; CDR3 protein: CASSQELGLRAGYTF; clone size: few; J gene: TRBJ1-2; V gene: TRBV4-2; D gene: .
CDR3 DNA: TGTGCCATCCGTCAGGGAGTTAACACCGGGGAGCTGTTTTTT; CDR3 protein: CAIRQGVNTGELFF; clone size: .; J gene: TRBJ2-2; V gene: TRBV10-3; D gene: .
CDR3 DNA: TGCGCCAGCAGCCAAGTAAAGAATTTGGAAATGCGTGAAGCTTTCTTT; CDR3 protein: CASSQVKNLEMREAFF; clone size: few; J gene: TRBJ1-1; V gene: TRBV4-3; D gene: .
CDR3 DNA: TGCAGTGCTAGTAGGAGGGCCCAAGGGCAGTATTTT; CDR3 protein: CSASRRAQGQYF; clone size: .; J gene: TRBJ2-3; V gene: TRBV20-1; D gene: .
CDR3 DNA: TGTGCCAGCAGTGAGACGACTAGCGGGGGCACAGATACGCAGTATTTT; CDR3 protein: CASSETTSGGTDTQYF; clone size: few; J gene: TRBJ2-3; V gene: TRBV6-1; D gene: TRBD2
CDR3 DNA: TGTGCCAGCAGCCCCCAGGCAGGGGCCGACTATGGCTACACCTTC; CDR3 protein: CASSPQAGADYGYTF; clone size: .; J gene: TRBJ1-2; V gene: TRBV7-2; D gene: .
CDR3 DNA: TGTGCCAGCTCGCGTTCGCATAGCGGGGATATCTACAATGAGCAGTTCTTC; CDR3 protein: CASSRSHSGDIYNEQFF; clone size: few; J gene: TRBJ2-1; V gene: TRBV18; D gene: TRBD2
CDR3 DNA: TGTGCCAGCAGCGCTTCTTCATACTATGGCTACACCTTC; CDR3 protein: CASSASSYYGYTF; clone size: few; J gene: TRBJ1-2; V gene: TRBV28; D gene: .
CDR3 DNA: TGTGCCAGCAGCCTGGGCGGTTGGGGATCGGGCACTGAAGCTTTCTTT; CDR3 protein: CASSLGGWGSGTEAFF; clone size: once; J gene: TRBJ1-1; V gene: TRBV3-1; D gene: .
CDR3 DNA: TGCGCCAGCAGCTTTGAACAGGGGTCATACAATGAGCAGTTCTTC; CDR3 protein: CASSFEQGSYNEQFF; clone size: .; J gene: TRBJ2-1; V gene: TRBV5-1; D gene: TRBD1
CDR3 DNA: TGTGCCATCAGTGAACGGGAACAGGGCCTTCAGTACTTC; CDR3 protein: CAISEREQGLQYF; clone size: .; J gene: TRBJ2-4; V gene: TRBV10-3; D gene: .
CDR3 DNA: TGTGCCAGCAGCTTAAGCGGGGGGGGGTCATACGAGCAGTACTTC; CDR3 protein: CASSLSGGGSYEQYF; clone size: few; J gene: TRBJ2-7; V gene: TRBV7-2; D gene: TRBD2
CDR3 DNA: TGTGCCAGCAGTGCTCCCCCACATCACAAGCTAATAGCCAAAAACATTCAGTACTTC; CDR3 protein: CASSAPPHHKLIAKNIQYF; clone size: few; J gene: TRBJ2-4; V gene: TRBV6-4; D gene: .
CDR3 DNA: TGCAGTGCTCGAGATGATATGACTGCTCTAAATTCACCCCTCCACTTT; CDR3 protein: CSARDDMTALNSPLHF; clone size: .; J gene: TRBJ1-6; V gene: TRBV20-1; D gene: .
CDR3 DNA: TGTGCCAGCAGCCCGGGACAGGGTAATCATTCACCCCTCCACTTT; CDR3 protein: CASSPGQGNHSPLHF; clone size: few; J gene: TRBJ1-6; V gene: TRBV9; D gene: TRBD1
CDR3 DNA: TGCAGCGTCGATTACAGGGGGCGTCGAGAGAACGAGCAGTACTTC; CDR3 protein: CSVDYRGRRENEQYF; clone size: few; J gene: TRBJ2-7; V gene: TRBV29-1; D gene: TRBD1
CDR3 DNA: TGTGCCAGCAGTTACTTTATCGGTCCGACCGGCGAGCAGTACTTC; CDR3 protein: CASSYFIGPTGEQYF; clone size: few; J gene: TRBJ2-7; V gene: TRBV6-5; D gene: .
CDR3 DNA: TGTGCCAGCAGACGTCACAGGGGTCGGGGGTCTCTCTACGAGCAGTACTTC; CDR3 protein: CASRRHRGRGSLYEQYF; clone size: .; J gene: TRBJ2-7; V gene: TRBV11-2; D gene: .
CDR3 DNA: TGTGCCAGAAGGGGTAGGCTAGCGGGAGACCCATACCAAGAGACCCAGTACTTC; CDR3 protein: CARRGRLAGDPYQETQYF; clone size: .; J gene: TRBJ2-5; V gene: TRBV7-3; D gene: TRBD2
CDR3 DNA: TGCGCCAGCAGCCAAGGGAGCAGACTGGAGCAGTTCTTC; CDR3 protein: CASSQGSRLEQFF; clone size: .; J gene: TRBJ2-1; V gene: TRBV4-1; D gene: .
CDR3 DNA: TGTGCCAGCAGTCCACGGACACTCGGAGAAGAGACCCAGTACTTC; CDR3 protein: CASSPRTLGEETQYF; clone size: .; J gene: TRBJ2-5; V gene: TRBV27; D gene: .
CDR3 DNA: TGCAGTGCTCCTACCCTAAGTGCAGATACGCAGTATTTT; CDR3 protein: CSAPTLSADTQYF; clone size: many; J gene: TRBJ2-3; V gene: TRBV20-1; D gene: .
CDR3 DNA: TGTGCCAGCAGTCGGATGGCAGATACGCAGTATTTT; CDR3 protein: CASSRMADTQYF; clone size: few; J gene: TRBJ2-3; V gene: TRBV12-3/TRBV12-4; D gene: .
CDR3 DNA: TGTGCCAGCAGTTACGGGACTAGCGGGTTCCAGACCCAGTACTTC; CDR3 protein: CASSYGTSGFQTQYF; clone size: .; J gene: TRBJ2-5; V gene: TRBV6-2/TRBV6-3; D gene: TRBD2
CDR3 DNA: TGTGCCACCTTCGTTGGGGGGAACACCGGGGAGCTGTTTTTT; CDR3 protein: CATFVGGNTGELFF; clone size: few; J gene: TRBJ2-2; V gene: TRBV7-9; D gene: .
CDR3 DNA: TGTGCCAGCACCGGGACAGGGTCCACCGGGGAGCTGTTTTTT; CDR3 protein: CASTGTGSTGELFF; clone size: .; J gene: TRBJ2-2; V gene: TRBV6-1; D gene: TRBD1
CDR3 DNA: TGCAGTGCTAGTAGAAATGAGCAGTTCTTC; CDR3 protein: CSASRNEQFF; clone size: few; J gene: TRBJ2-1; V gene: TRBV20-1; D gene: .
CDR3 DNA: TGTGCCAGCAGTTACGAGGGACAGGGATCCTACGAGCAGTACTTC; CDR3 protein: CASSYEGQGSYEQYF; clone size: once; J gene: TRBJ2-7; V gene: TRBV28; D gene: TRBD1
CDR3 DNA: TGCAGTGCTAGAGGGACAGGGTCCACTTCACCCCTCCACTTT; CDR3 protein: CSARGTGSTSPLHF; clone size: few; J gene: TRBJ1-6; V gene: TRBV20-1; D gene: TRBD1
CDR3 DNA: TGCAGTGCTAGATTCGGGAGCTCCTACAATGAGCAGTTCTTC; CDR3 protein: CSARFGSSYNEQFF; clone size: many; J gene: TRBJ2-1; V gene: TRBV20-1; D gene: .
CDR3 DNA: TGTGCCAGCAGTTACTCGAGATCGGGGAGTTCAAAAAACATTCAGTACTTC; CDR3 protein: CASSYSRSGSSKNIQYF; clone size: .; J gene: TRBJ2-4; V gene: TRBV6-5; D gene: .
CDR3 DNA: TGTGCCAGCTCACCCACTCAGGGTCAGCCCCAGCATTTT; CDR3 protein: CASSPTQGQPQHF; clone size: .; J gene: TRBJ1-5; V gene: TRBV18; D gene: .
CDR3 DNA: TGTGCCAGCAGCTTTGACCGAAAAGAGGGCGAGCAGTACTTC; CDR3 protein: CASSFDRKEGEQYF; clone size: few; J gene: TRBJ2-7; V gene: TRBV11-1; D gene: .
CDR3 DNA: TGTGCCAGCAGTTTACTGGCCATTAGAGATACGCAGTATTTT; CDR3 protein: CASSLLAIRDTQYF; clone size: few; J gene: TRBJ2-3; V gene: TRBV28; D gene: .
CDR3 DNA: TGCAGCGTTGAAGATCTAAGGCGCGGTAATTACAATGAGCAGTTCTTC; CDR3 protein: CSVEDLRRGNYNEQFF; clone size: many; J gene: TRBJ2-1; V gene: TRBV29-1; D gene: .
CDR3 DNA: TGCGCCAGCAGCCAAGAGGGGGTGGGGGGATACAATGAGCAGTTCTTC; CDR3 protein: CASSQEGVGGYNEQFF; clone size: .; J gene: TRBJ2-1; V gene: TRBV4-3; D gene: .
CDR3 DNA: TGTGCCAGCAGCCAAAGTGTCTACCCCTACGAGCAGTACTTC; CDR3 protein: CASSQSVYPYEQYF; clone size: .; J gene: TRBJ2-7; V gene: TRBV7-9; D gene: .
CDR3 DNA: TGTGCCAGCAGCCAAGATGCGCAGGGGGCAACCAAAAACATTCAGTACTTC; CDR3 protein: CASSQDAQGATKNIQYF; clone size: .; J gene: TRBJ2-4; V gene: TRBV4-2; D gene: TRBD1
CDR3 DNA: TGTGCCATCAGTGGAACGGGCTATGGCTACACCTTC; CDR3 protein: CAISGTGYGYTF; clone size: few; J gene: TRBJ1-2; V gene: TRBV10-3; D gene: .
CDR3 DNA: TGCAGCGTTGAGAGGGTAGCGGGGGGCTCCTACGAGCAGTACTTC; CDR3 protein: CSVERVAGGSYEQYF; clone size: few; J gene: TRBJ2-7; V gene: TRBV29-1; D gene: TRBD2
CDR3 DNA: TGCGCCAGCAGGGGAGAGCGGGGTTCTTCAGATACGCAGTATTTT; CDR3 protein: CASRGERGSSDTQYF; clone size: .; J gene: TRBJ2-3; V gene: TRBV5-1; D gene: TRBD2
CDR3 DNA: TGTGCCACGGCGGGGGCCCTACAAGAGACCCAGTACTTC; CDR3 protein: CATAGALQETQYF; clone size: many; J gene: TRBJ2-5; V gene: TRBV12-3/TRBV12-4; D gene: .
CDR3 DNA: TGTGCCAGCAGAGGGGTGGGGGAGTATGGCTACACCTTC; CDR3 protein: CASRGVGEYGYTF; clone size: many; J gene: TRBJ1-2; V gene: TRBV12-3/TRBV12-4; D gene: .